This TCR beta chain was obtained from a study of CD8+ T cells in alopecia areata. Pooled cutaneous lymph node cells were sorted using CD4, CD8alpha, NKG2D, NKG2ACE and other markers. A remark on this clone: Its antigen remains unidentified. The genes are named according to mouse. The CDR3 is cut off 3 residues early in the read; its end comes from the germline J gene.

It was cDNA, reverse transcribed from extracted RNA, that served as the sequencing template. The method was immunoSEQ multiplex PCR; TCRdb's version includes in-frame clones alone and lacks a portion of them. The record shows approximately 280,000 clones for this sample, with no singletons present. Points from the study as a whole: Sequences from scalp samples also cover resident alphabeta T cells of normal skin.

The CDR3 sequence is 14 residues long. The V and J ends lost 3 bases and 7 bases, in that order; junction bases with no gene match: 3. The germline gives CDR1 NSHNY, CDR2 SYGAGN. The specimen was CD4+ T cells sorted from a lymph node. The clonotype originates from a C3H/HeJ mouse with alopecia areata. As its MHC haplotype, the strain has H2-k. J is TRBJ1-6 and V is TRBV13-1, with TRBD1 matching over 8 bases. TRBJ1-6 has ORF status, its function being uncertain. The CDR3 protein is CASSGTGWNSPLYF. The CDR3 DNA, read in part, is TGTGCCAGCAGTGGGACAGGGTGGAATTCGCCC.